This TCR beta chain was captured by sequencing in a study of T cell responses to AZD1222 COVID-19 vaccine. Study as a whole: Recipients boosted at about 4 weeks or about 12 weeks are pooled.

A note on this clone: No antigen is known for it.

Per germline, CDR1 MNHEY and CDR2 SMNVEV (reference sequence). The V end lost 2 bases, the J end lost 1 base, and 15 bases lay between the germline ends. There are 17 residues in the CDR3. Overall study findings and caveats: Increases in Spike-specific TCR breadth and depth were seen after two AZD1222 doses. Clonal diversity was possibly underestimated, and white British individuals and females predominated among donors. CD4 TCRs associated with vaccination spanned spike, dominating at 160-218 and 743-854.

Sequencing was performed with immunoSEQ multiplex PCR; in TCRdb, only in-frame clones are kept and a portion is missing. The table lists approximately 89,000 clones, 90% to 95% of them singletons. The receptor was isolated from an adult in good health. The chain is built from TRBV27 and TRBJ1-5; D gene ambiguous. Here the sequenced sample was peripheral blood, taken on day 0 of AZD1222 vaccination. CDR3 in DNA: TGTGCCAGCAGTTTAATCCCCACACCGGAGAGCAATCAGCCCCAGCATTTT. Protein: CASSLIPTPESNQPQHF.